Included here is one TCR beta chain sequence, with context. Its antigen is not known. The entry originates in a study of shared clonotypes between healthy human individuals. General study findings and limits: Approximately 4.9% of naive CD4 clonotypes were shared across a few donors. The four-donor shared clonotypes exceeded non-shared clonotypes in generation probability, with non-shared ones scoring lower.

Donors included only healthy HIV-negative adults lacking recent acute infections or vaccinations. V was trimmed by 0 bases and J by 7 bases, leaving 16 bases between them. The CDR3 is made up of 15 amino acids. Per germline, CDR1 SGDLS and CDR2 YYNGEE. Template for every sorted-subset replicate PCR totaled about 0.2 ug DNA, approximately 30,000 T cell genomes. Here immunoSEQ multiplex PCR was the method, and the copy in TCRdb shows in-frame clones only, minus some. The data show fewer than 1.6 million clones, about 98.5% seen once. This chain links TRBV9 with TRBJ1-2; TRBD1 might be the D (5 bases). Material for sequencing was naive CD4+ T cells sorted from blood. Subset indicated: CD45RA+ positively selected. This TCR was recovered from a man aged 30 to 39 in good health. CDR3 loop: CASSVEGRGSAGYTF. The DNA of the CDR3 is TGTGCCAGCAGCGTAGAGGGGAGAGGGTCTGCTGGCTACACCTTC.